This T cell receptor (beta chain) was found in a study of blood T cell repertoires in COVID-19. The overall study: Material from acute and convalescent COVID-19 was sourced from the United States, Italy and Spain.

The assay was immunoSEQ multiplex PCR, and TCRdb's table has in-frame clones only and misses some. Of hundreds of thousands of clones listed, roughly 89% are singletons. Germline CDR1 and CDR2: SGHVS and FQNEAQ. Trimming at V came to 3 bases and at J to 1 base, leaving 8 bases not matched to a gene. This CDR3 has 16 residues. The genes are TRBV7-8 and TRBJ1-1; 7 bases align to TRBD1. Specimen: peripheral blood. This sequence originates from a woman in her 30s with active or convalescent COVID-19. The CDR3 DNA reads TGTGCCAGCAGCTTCCGGGACAGACTTCCGAACACTGAAGCTTTCTTT. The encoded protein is CASSFRDRLPNTEAFF.